A selection of T cell receptor beta chains follows, all from one sample in a study of human T cells and chemical hapten exposure. TCRdb called the RACE reads again in MiXCR, with one record for every CDR3 protein. The repertoire holds some 49,000 distinct CDR3 sequences, with less than 9.5% as singletons. This sample comprised whole blood, obtained in connection with sensitization to the hapten diphenylcyclopropenone (DPC). Receptors were obtained from a woman between 45 and 60 years old with alopecia areata. Some clones in this sample may be carry-over from other donors' samples. Both conserved end residues are part of each CDR3.

>TRBV5-6|TRBJ2-7
CASSRDSYEQYF
>TRBV7-2|TRBJ1-1
CASSFRTGNTEAFF
>TRBV29-1|TRBJ1-2
CSVVQLNYGYTF
>TRBV12-3/TRBV12-4|TRBJ1-1
CASSSQGESTQAFF
>TRBV9|TRBJ2-4
CASSQGLAKNIQYF
>TRBV3-1|TRBJ1-3
CASSQDVVARNTIYF
>TRBV29-1|TRBJ1-1
CSVDWAGSTEAFF
>TRBV29-1|TRBJ2-3
CSVEGVSGISTDTQYF
>TRBV7-9|TRBJ2-7
CASSPGQRWYF
>TRBV6-5|TRBJ1-4
CASSYRSIEKLFF
>TRBV27|TRBJ2-7
CASSLRTTASYEQYF
>TRBV28|TRBJ1-2
CASSLPRNYGYTF
>TRBV27|TRBJ2-4
CASSLSSGSLNIQYF
>TRBV11-2|TRBJ2-7
CASSSTTGPGSF
>TRBV12-3/TRBV12-4|TRBJ2-7
CASVFDLAYEQYF
>TRBV7-6|TRBJ2-1
CASSPQSSYNEQFF
>TRBV9|TRBJ2-3
CASSVDPSWRDTQYF
>TRBV9|TRBJ1-6
CASSYGQDGLGGPLHF
>TRBV6-1|TRBJ1-2
CASSENARVAYGYTF
>TRBV19|TRBJ2-3
CASSIVSGRSTDTQYF
>TRBV29-1|TRBJ2-3
CSVVFVVGPTDADTQYF
>TRBV2|TRBJ1-2
CASSENWGTYGYTF
>TRBV2|TRBJ1-5
CASSEADPNQPQHF
>TRBV28|TRBJ2-1
CAVLTDYNEQFF
>TRBV20-1|TRBJ2-7
CSAPDRRSYEQYF
>TRBV5-1|TRBJ2-3
CASSSASTDTQYF
>TRBV6-6|TRBJ2-7
CASTPDSYEQYF
>TRBV5-6|TRBJ1-5
CASSRHRTGSNQPQHF
>TRBV27|TRBJ2-5
CASSSYIREETQYF
>TRBV30|TRBJ2-7
CAWRGQLSYEQYF
>TRBV7-6|TRBJ2-3
CASSPRLETRRQYF
>TRBV7-2|TRBJ2-2
CASSFSTGELFF
>TRBV28|TRBJ1-2
CASSGDRRELGYTF
>TRBV18|TRBJ2-5
CASSRTSGTETQYF
>TRBV28|TRBJ2-1
CASESADLYNEQFF
>TRBV7-9|TRBJ2-3
CASSFISGAPAGTDTQYF
>TRBV7-2|TRBJ1-2
CASSLTHGYTF
>TRBV6-1|TRBJ2-3
CASSFLAGGYGDTQYF
>TRBV10-3|TRBJ2-7
CAISESVLQGLREQYF
>TRBV10-3|TRBJ2-7
CAISVAGDYEQYF
>TRBV19|TRBJ1-4
CASSMTRDSNEKLFF
>TRBV28|TRBJ2-7
CASMVGRGTYEQYF
>TRBV20-1|TRBJ2-1
CSARVAGIFYNEQFF
>TRBV6-4|TRBJ1-1
CASSASAGASTEAFF
>TRBV20-1|TRBJ1-2
CSALIQGTDYGYTF
>TRBV5-1|TRBJ2-1
CASSLELEGYNEQFF
>TRBV5-4|TRBJ1-1
CASSGGTVSTEAFF
>TRBV29-1|TRBJ1-6
CSATTGGESPLHF
>TRBV12-3/TRBV12-4|TRBJ2-1
CASSLAWGGSYEQFF
>TRBV11-1|TRBJ2-7
CASSLGLAGEQYF
>TRBV18|TRBJ2-3
CASSPPLGTDTQYF
>TRBV7-9|TRBJ1-4
CASSAQGTMEKLFF
>TRBV6-5|TRBJ1-1
CASGLYMNTEAFF
>TRBV29-1|TRBJ2-7
CSVEDTGDRGTHEQYF
>TRBV18|TRBJ1-5
CASSPQGDQPQHF